This T cell receptor (beta chain) was documented in a study of cytomegalovirus exposure and HLA in healthy donors. Study context: The roughly 130 validation repertoires used the same platform as the approximately 670 first-cohort repertoires (as reported by a later analysis).

Study conclusions and caveats: TCR clusters originating in the first cohort tended to co-occur in the 120 validation repertoires, according to a later analysis. With high specificity and sensitivity, the classifier reportedly diagnosed cytomegalovirus status.

This clone showed up just a few times. Its antigen is not identified. Assay: immunoSEQ multiplex PCR; the TCRdb copy retains only in-frame clones and omits some. The sample has over 200,000 clones; roughly 87% are singletons. The CDR3 spans 14 residues. V dropped 5 bases and J dropped 3; count of bases not matched to a gene: 5. Germline V CDR1 and CDR2: MRHNA, SNTAGT. Sequenced material: PBMCs. The receptor's source is a woman aged 18-29 years in good health and CMV-seropositive. The chain uses TRBV6-4 and TRBJ1-1, with TRBD1 matching 8 bases. The chain's CDR3 is CASSQQGGYTEAFF. The CDR3 bases are TGTGCCAGCAGTCAACAGGGGGGTTACACTGAAGCTTTCTTT.